This T cell receptor (beta chain) came from a study of T cell responses to AZD1222 COVID-19 vaccine. Regarding the study as a whole: At baseline, seropositivity was found in only a handful of AZD1222 recipients. Spike-specific TCR breadth rose after two AZD1222 doses, and depth rose as well. Variant regions that are unmutated are reportedly the target of nearly half of spike-specific TCRs. The donor group comprised mostly white British people and more females; the analysis possibly underestimated clonal diversity.

The protocol was immunoSEQ multiplex PCR, while the TCRdb copy is restricted to in-frame clones and leaves out a portion. The table has roughly 150,000 clones, 85% to 95% seen once. Points on this clone: Antigen: not known.

This CDR3 comprises 14 residues. V was shortened by 3 bases and J by 1 base, with 8 bases between the two germline ends. Germline V gives CDR1 SGHRS, CDR2 YFSETQ. Here the sequenced sample was peripheral blood, taken 28 days after the second AZD1222 dose. The sequence was collected from an adult who received the AZD1222 COVID-19 vaccine. The J gene is TRBJ2-1, the V gene TRBV5-1, with a weak D call TRBD1 (5 bases). The CDR3 spells CASSSQGSYNEQFF. CDR3 coding DNA: TGCGCCAGCAGCTCCCAGGGTTCCTACAATGAGCAGTTCTTC.